This T cell receptor beta chain was documented in a study of blood T cell repertoires in COVID-19. In the study overall: The United States, Italy and Spain provided the acute and convalescent COVID-19 samples.

V lost 0 bases and J lost 3, with 9 bases in between. The CDR3 consists of 14 residues. Germline CDR1 is MNHEY and CDR2 is SVGAGI. The repertoire was sequenced with immunoSEQ multiplex PCR; TCRdb's copy has only in-frame clones and lacks some. There are about 80,000 clones in the sample; roughly 85% occur only once, and around 36% lies in the top ten. V usage is TRBV6-5 and J usage is TRBJ2-7; a possible D gene is TRBD2 (6 bases). Sequencing was performed on peripheral blood. This clonotype originated in a woman in her 70s with acute or convalescent COVID-19. The CDR3, as DNA: TGTGCCAGCAGTTACTCGCGGGGCCACTACGAGCAGTACTTC. It translates to CASSYSRGHYEQYF.